The entry that follows covers one T cell receptor beta chain sequence. These data are taken from a study of monozygotic twins with inflammatory bowel disease. The CDR3 covers 14 residues. Each CDR3 protein gets one entry in TCRdb, which reprocessed the 5' RACE reads and gives no DNA. The sample has around 100,000 distinct CDR3 sequences. The chain uses TRBV12-3 or TRBV12-4 and TRBJ2-2; TCRdb gives TRBD1 as the D gene, but with no DNA this cannot be confirmed. The sequenced sample consisted of blood. The origin of this receptor is a human donor with ulcerative colitis or Crohn's disease, or a healthy co-twin of an affected twin (not recorded which). CDR3 sequence: CASSPTGKTGELFF.